This TCR beta chain was recovered during a study of PD-L1 blockade in urothelial cancer. In the study overall: Males with urothelial cancer arising in the bladder constituted about 85% of the roughly 30 patients.

The CDR3 is 16 residues long. V was clipped by 4 bases and J by 0 bases; unmatched bases: 9. CDR1 is SGHNT and CDR2 is YYREEE in the germline V gene (reference sequence). Repertoires were generated with immunoSEQ multiplex PCR, while TCRdb's copy carries only in-frame clones and drops some. Seen here are 50,000 or so clones, about 68% observed once, and the top ten hold over 4%. Described time point: pretreatment peripheral blood. The rearrangement links TRBV5-4 to TRBJ2-7, with 8 bases matching TRBD2. Sequenced here: PBMCs, sampled around atezolizumab (anti-PD-L1) treatment. The source of this sequence is a man aged 65 to 79 with urothelial cancer. CDR3 DNA sequence: TGTGCCAGCAGCACCGGGGGGGGAGGGCTCTCCTACGAGCAGTACTTC. This sequence encodes CASSTGGGGLSYEQYF.